This T cell receptor (beta chain) was recorded in a study of Ad26.COV2.S vaccination and SARS-CoV-2 variants. Study information: Once or twice, 56 days apart, Ad26.COV2.S was delivered intramuscularly.

Trimming shortened V by 0 bases and J by 0 bases, and 11 bases separated the two germline ends. Germline V lookup: CDR1 SNHLY, CDR2 FYNNEI. This CDR3 comprises 16 residues. Clones were sequenced by immunoSEQ multiplex PCR, and TCRdb holds only the in-frame ones, with some missing. This table holds hundreds of thousands of clones, more than 75% found once. Treatment here: some 19 received Ad26.COV2.S at low or high dose, single or two shots; 5 received placebo; per-sample allocation not given. Material that was analyzed had been drawn on day 63 after the first vaccine or placebo injection. Ad26.COV2.S expressed prefusion-stabilized spike from the original Wuhan strain.

The receptor was isolated from a person between 18 and 65 years old who received the Ad26.COV2.S COVID-19 vaccine or a placebo. This chain links TRBV2 with TRBJ1-2; D unresolved. This material consisted of peripheral blood, taken in a trial of Ad26.COV2.S vaccine versus placebo. The CDR3 DNA reads as TGTGCCAGCAGTGAAGCGCACCGGACCTCTAACTATGGCTACACCTTC. It codes for CASSEAHRTSNYGYTF.